What follows describes a single TCR beta chain. Its antigen is not yet known. There are no base qualities to consult, and no much larger clone falls within one base. The data were taken from a study of human thymus T cells (dated by TCRdb to about 2020). In the study overall: The study described the TCR alpha and beta repertoires in fewer than 10 infant thymus samples and four matching peripheral blood samples. The cohort included over five male and a couple of female infants, with donor ages spanning 7 to 244 days.

Donors were immunologically healthy infants undergoing open corrective cardiac surgery for congenital heart defects in Finland. During surgery, a small roughly 0.5-1 mL aliquot of peripheral blood was collected from four of the eight donors. For blood samples, genomic DNA was extracted from all available leukocytes instead of from a fixed number of cells. ACK lysis buffer was used to remove erythrocytes from blood, and the leukocytes were stored at -70 degrees C as pellets. A QIAsymphony instrument was used to extract genomic DNA from frozen cell pellets. TCRB and TCRAD loci were amplified from a standardized quantity of quality-controlled genomic DNA using the immunoSEQ multiplex PCR assay. The V(D)J region was spanned by amplicons of a length sufficient to cover the CDR3 and to identify V and J genes. The commercial immunoSEQ service was used to sequence amplicons on an Illumina platform. In the authors' own workflow: Primer bias and sequencing errors were corrected as previously described, and TCRAD and TCRB definitions were based on the IMGT database. immunoSEQ Analyzer 3.0 and VDJTools were used for repertoire analysis, which covered basic statistics, V/J segment usage, diversity estimates, rarefaction and pairwise overlap. Diversity was estimated with Chao1, ChaoE, Efron-Thisted, Shannon and inverse Simpson indices, and also on datasets down-sampled to the smallest sample. For repertoire overlap, CDR3 nucleotide sequence, V gene and J gene had to match strictly, and clustering was done by Jaccard-based multidimensional scaling. Sourced from immuneACCESS, this table was stored by TCRdb with only in-frame sequences that have V and J called. A share of the clones is absent; for the studies checked, an unresolved V gene accounts for under half, and the remainder has no known explanation. V, J and clone size are those of that table, while D and trimming were read from the DNA. The sample records roughly 54,000 clones, nearly 95% of which are singletons. The ten largest clones capture less than 7% of the sample.

CDR1 and CDR2 are drawn from the germline V gene: MRHNA, SNTAGT. V drops 6 bases and J drops 6 bases, leaving 9 bases in between. The cysteine opens and the phenylalanine closes a CDR3 of 12 amino acids. Here the CDR3 DNA is all that survives: 36 bases in frame from base 1. Overall results and qualifications from the work: On average, thymus samples gave roughly 740,000 unique TCRB clonotypes, whereas blood samples gave about 84,000. V and J gene segment usage appeared biased in both thymic and peripheral blood repertoires.

The material sequenced was blood. The chain is assembled from TRBV6-4 and TRBJ1-5, with no D gene named confidently. The receptor comes from a boy under two years old with a congenital heart defect but otherwise immunologically healthy. The CDR3 region has the sequence CASSGKGQPQHF. The nucleotide sequence is TGTGCCAGCAGCGGTAAAGGTCAGCCCCAGCATTTT.